These T cell receptor beta chains were read from a single sample in a study of blood T cell repertoires in COVID-19. Only in-frame clones appear in the TCRdb table, and some are missing; sequencing was by immunoSEQ multiplex PCR. The repertoire holds 40,000 or so clones, with approximately 81% as singletons. The sequencing input was peripheral blood. The receptors originated from a human donor in a cohort sampled during active COVID-19. CDR3s include the opening cysteine and the closing phenylalanine or tryptophan. The D gene is left open where the match is weak. Clone size is given for some rows only: seen once, a few or many times, or a class if the clone is expanded.

. . TRBJ1-2 TRBV6-1 CASSEGGRLDPYGYTF TGTGCCAGCAGTGAAGGTGGGAGACTCGACCCCTATGGCTACACCTTC
TRBD1 . TRBJ1-1 TRBV29-1 CSTRDRANTEAFF TGCAGCACCAGGGACAGGGCGAACACTGAAGCTTTCTTT
. . TRBJ1-3 TRBV20-1 CSASGVGHSSGNTIYF TGCAGTGCTAGTGGAGTGGGACATTCCTCTGGAAACACCATATATTTT
. . TRBJ2-3 TRBV18 CASSISLGTDTQYF TGTGCCAGCTCAATAAGCCTGGGCACAGATACGCAGTATTTT
. . TRBJ2-5 TRBV4-2 CASSTRRPLGVETQYF TGTGCCAGCAGCACAAGACGACCCTTAGGGGTGGAGACCCAGTACTTC
. many TRBJ1-5 TRBV3-1/TRBV3-2 CASSLGQTSNQPQHF TGTGCCAGCAGCCTTGGACAGACAAGCAATCAGCCCCAGCATTTT
. . TRBJ1-6 TRBV7-3 CASSFTGPDSPLHF TGTGCCAGCAGCTTCACAGGGCCCGACTCACCCCTCCACTTT
TRBD1 . TRBJ1-5 TRBV6-6 CASSGTGASNQPQHF TGTGCCAGCAGTGGGACAGGCGCTAGCAATCAGCCCCAGCATTTT
. . TRBJ2-3 TRBV11-3 CASSLGEGTQYF TGTGCCAGCAGCTTAGGAGAGGGTACGCAGTATTTT
. . TRBJ1-1 TRBV10-3 CAISRGEGAFF TGTGCCATCAGCAGAGGGGAGGGAGCTTTCTTT
. . TRBJ2-1 TRBV6-5 CASNPVEQFF TGTGCCAGCAACCCGGTTGAGCAGTTCTTC
TRBD1 . TRBJ2-5 TRBV5-1 CASSVDRVAETQYF TGCGCCAGCAGCGTCGACAGGGTCGCGGAGACCCAGTACTTC
TRBD1 . TRBJ2-7 TRBV10-3 CAVKEGQGAYEQYF TGTGCCGTCAAGGAGGGACAGGGGGCCTACGAGCAGTACTTC
TRBD1 . TRBJ2-3 TRBV19 CASRLREFGQGRTDTQYF TGTGCCAGTAGGCTCAGGGAATTCGGACAGGGGAGAACAGATACGCAGTATTTT
TRBD1 . TRBJ1-2 TRBV5-1 CASSSDRGEDGYTF TGCGCCAGCAGCTCGGACAGGGGAGAGGATGGCTACACCTTC
. . TRBJ2-6 TRBV11-2 CASPAWASGANVLTF TGTGCCAGCCCTGCTTGGGCTTCTGGGGCCAACGTCCTGACTTTC
TRBD1 . TRBJ2-7 TRBV5-4 CASSSRTGAHEQYF TGTGCCAGCAGCTCTAGGACAGGCGCGCACGAGCAGTACTTC
TRBD1 . TRBJ1-5 TRBV3-1/TRBV3-2 CASSQAGTVGNQPQHF TGTGCCAGCAGCCAAGCGGGGACAGTTGGCAATCAGCCCCAGCATTTT
TRBD1 . TRBJ2-1 TRBV18 CASSPPGQGYNEQFF TGTGCCAGCTCACCACCGGGACAGGGGTACAATGAGCAGTTCTTC
. . TRBJ1-4 TRBV6-5 CASRPAGGAYEKLFF TGTGCCAGCAGACCGGCGGGGGGGGCTTATGAAAAACTGTTTTTT
TRBD1 . TRBJ2-7 TRBV6-5 CASSSTGGAYEQYF TGTGCCAGCAGTTCCACAGGGGGCGCTTACGAGCAGTACTTC
TRBD1 once TRBJ1-1 TRBV5-8 CASSFGDRVVEAFF TGTGCCAGCAGCTTTGGGGACAGGGTGGTTGAAGCTTTCTTT
. . TRBJ1-5 TRBV10-3 CAISEFGQTNQPQHF TGTGCCATCAGTGAGTTTGGACAGACAAATCAGCCCCAGCATTTT
. . TRBJ2-7 TRBV3-1/TRBV3-2 CASSHSPGSYEQYF TGTGCCAGCAGCCACAGCCCGGGCTCCTACGAGCAGTACTTC
. . TRBJ2-5 TRBV5-4 CASSWAAGVGETQYF TGTGCCAGCAGCTGGGCGGCCGGGGTAGGTGAGACCCAGTACTTC
. once TRBJ2-2 TRBV4-1 CASSQSRGRGELFF TGCGCCAGCAGCCAATCTCGGGGGAGGGGGGAGCTGTTTTTT
. few TRBJ1-4 TRBV7-6 CASSWTGRANEKLFF TGTGCCAGCAGTTGGACGGGGAGGGCTAATGAAAAACTGTTTTTT
TRBD2 . TRBJ2-1 TRBV7-8 CASSLVLAGGVNEQFF TGTGCCAGCAGCTTAGTACTAGCGGGGGGGGTCAATGAGCAGTTCTTC
. . TRBJ2-7 TRBV5-6 CASSLGQFDEQYF TGTGCCAGCAGCTTGGGACAGTTCGACGAGCAGTACTTC
TRBD1 . TRBJ1-5 TRBV27 CASSLYGQGVLSNQPQHF TGTGCCAGCAGTTTATATGGGCAGGGGGTGTTGAGCAATCAGCCCCAGCATTTT
. . TRBJ1-2 TRBV11-2 CASSFARGGYTF TGTGCCAGCAGCTTCGCCCGCGGCGGCTACACCTTC
TRBD1 . TRBJ2-2 TRBV6-5 CASTSGQVSTGELFF TGTGCCAGCACCTCAGGACAGGTCTCCACCGGGGAGCTGTTTTTT
. . TRBJ1-2 TRBV5-5 CASSLGQDYGYTF TGTGCCAGCAGCTTGGGGCAGGACTATGGCTACACCTTC
. . TRBJ1-5 TRBV7-9 CASSPRGAQPQHF TGTGCCAGCAGCCCACGGGGGGCCCAGCCCCAGCATTTT
. . TRBJ2-7 TRBV6-5 CASSYELADTYEQYF TGTGCCAGCAGTTACGAATTAGCGGACACCTACGAGCAGTACTTC
. . TRBJ2-5 TRBV5-4 CASSSDSGPGETQYF TGTGCCAGCAGCTCGGATAGCGGCCCTGGGGAGACCCAGTACTTC
TRBD2 . TRBJ2-3 TRBV12-5 CASAPGLAGGIRYF TGTGCTAGTGCCCCGGGACTAGCGGGGGGAATTCGGTATTTT
TRBD2 . TRBJ2-7 TRBV3-1/TRBV3-2 CASSRSLGTRDYEQYF TGTGCCAGCAGCCGGAGCCTAGGGACTAGGGACTACGAGCAGTACTTC
. few TRBJ1-1 TRBV7-9 CASSLQGPEAFF TGTGCCAGCAGCCTGCAGGGCCCTGAAGCTTTCTTT
. . TRBJ2-3 TRBV11-2 CASSLRADPQDTQYF TGTGCCAGCAGCTTGAGGGCAGACCCACAGGATACGCAGTATTTT
. . TRBJ1-4 TRBV5-5 CASSFFLEVRPEKLFF TGTGCCAGCAGCTTTTTTTTAGAGGTCCGACCGGAAAAACTGTTTTTT
TRBD1 . TRBJ1-2 TRBV3-1/TRBV3-2 CASSQGGTGGYGYTF TGTGCCAGCAGCCAAGGCGGGACAGGCGGCTATGGCTACACCTTC
. few TRBJ1-5 TRBV27 CASSLSANGARFPQHF TGTGCCAGCAGTTTATCGGCAAATGGGGCGCGATTTCCCCAGCATTTT
. few TRBJ2-5 TRBV4-2 CASSQDSSQETQYF TGTGCCAGCAGCCAAGACTCTAGCCAAGAGACCCAGTACTTC
TRBD1 . TRBJ1-2 TRBV2 CASMRGQGFAGYTF TGTGCCAGCATGAGGGGACAGGGGTTCGCTGGCTACACCTTC
TRBD1 . TRBJ1-6 TRBV6-2/TRBV6-3 CASSFSAGGISPLHF TGTGCCAGCAGTTTTTCGGCAGGGGGTATCTCACCCCTCCACTTT
TRBD2 . TRBJ2-5 TRBV5-1 CASSIGLAQETQYF TGCGCCAGCAGCATCGGACTAGCCCAAGAGACCCAGTACTTC
. . TRBJ1-1 TRBV21-1 CASSKAGFQIMNTEAFF TGTGCCAGCAGCAAAGCGGGCTTTCAAATCATGAACACTGAAGCTTTCTTT
. . TRBJ1-4 TRBV12-3/TRBV12-4 CASSLGGEKLFF TGTGCCAGCAGTTTAGGCGGTGAAAAACTGTTTTTT
. . TRBJ2-7 TRBV4-1 CASSQQGTYEQYF TGCGCCAGCAGCCAACAGGGGACCTACGAGCAGTACTTC
. . TRBJ2-2 TRBV11-2 CASRVLAGELFF TGTGCCAGCAGAGTTCTAGCCGGGGAGCTGTTTTTT